This TCR beta chain was recorded in a study of Graves' ophthalmopathy and Graves' hyperthyroidism. This clonotype was seen more than once but under ten times. Trimming removed 5 bases at V and 4 bases at J, with 18 bases between. The CDR3 runs to 15 residues. Germline loops: CDR1 SGHNT, CDR2 YYREEE (reference sequence). TCR beta CDR3 amplification used RNA transcripts. First-round RT-PCR with HTBI primers preceded a second-round multiplex PCR. TCRdb re-called the multiplex PCR reads through MiXCR, storing one row per CDR3 protein. The sample records around 1.1 million distinct CDR3 sequences, roughly two fifths being singletons.

What was sequenced was peripheral blood or thyroid tissue (not recorded which). This receptor was obtained from an adult man with Graves' hyperthyroidism. The rearrangement uses TRBV5-4 and TRBJ1-2; D uncertain. CDR3 sequence: CASRTMGPEGYGYTF. CDR3 DNA: TGTGCCAGCAGGACCATGGGCCCAGAGGGCTATGGCTACACCTTC.